Here is one T cell receptor (beta chain) with its context. No antigen is known for it. The data were obtained in a study of PD-1 blockade in mismatch repair-deficient tumors. Study summary: Patients had around 11 mismatch repair-deficient cancer types and were previously treated and progressing. Whole-study results and caveats: Tumor-resident clones, often undetectable pretreatment in blood, expanded then contracted after pembrolizumab.

Mismatch repair deficiency was confirmed in all patients, by PCR or immunohistochemistry. Three pembrolizumab responders had their TCRs sequenced. This table comes from immunoSEQ multiplex PCR, and its TCRdb copy is limited to in-frame clones, with some not included. The sample includes about 84,000 clones, about 85% of them seen just once. This CDR3 is built from 13 residues. In germline, CDR1 is MNHEY, CDR2 SMNVEV (reference sequence). Trimming cost V 5 bases and J 4 bases, with 11 bases left between them. The chain combines TRBV27 with TRBJ2-5, with a possible D match to TRBD2 (5 bases). This sequence was found in an adult with mismatch repair-deficient cancer. Source: peripheral blood, taken 12 weeks after starting pembrolizumab. CDR3 nucleotides: TGTGCCAGCAGTCCACTAGACGGAGAGACCCAGTACTTC. This gives the protein CASSPLDGETQYF.